Each of the 17 T cell receptor beta chains below was sequenced from the same sample in a study of OX40 agonist ivuxolimab in advanced cancers. The data were produced by immunoSEQ multiplex PCR, yet TCRdb's version contains in-frame clones alone and is incomplete. Among 35,000 to 55,000 clones, around nine tenths were seen once, and the ten largest hold approximately 12%. The starting material was CD4+ or CD8+ T cells sorted from blood, obtained in a trial of the OX40 agonist ivuxolimab. These receptors all stem from an adult with an advanced solid tumor such as melanoma, head and neck, liver or kidney cancer.

V usage is TRBV4-1 and J usage is TRBJ2-5; D tentatively fits TRBD1 or TRBD2 (5 bases each). Trimming cost V 0 bases and J 5 bases, with 22 bases left between them. CDR1 is MGHRA and CDR2 is YSYEKL in the germline V gene. This CDR3 is built from 18 residues. CDR3 bases: TGCGCCAGCAGCCAAGATCTCGGGACGCCCGGCTTACAGGAGACCCAGTACTTC. It codes for CASSQDLGTPGLQETQYF.

This chain links TRBV4-2 with TRBJ2-6, with D possibly matching TRBD2 (5 bases). The germline gives CDR1 LGHNA, CDR2 YNFKEQ. V shed 1 base and J shed 0 bases, with 7 bases lying between them. This CDR3 is 16 amino acids long. Here the CDR3 reads CASSQGLNSGANVLTF. The CDR3 region has the DNA TGTGCCAGCAGCCAAGGACTAAACTCTGGGGCCAACGTCCTGACTTTC.

The chain couples TRBV30 to TRBJ2-1; D perhaps matches TRBD2 (5 bases). The CDR3 runs 14 residues. CDR1 is GTSNPN, CDR2 SVGIG, per germline (reference sequence). V lost 2 bases, J lost 5 bases, and 13 bases lay in between. The CDR3 DNA is TGTGCCTGGAGTACGTGGGAGCTACACAATGAGCAGTTCTTC. Its translation is CAWSTWELHNEQFF.

The V and J genes are TRBV2 and TRBJ2-7, with 7 bases identical to TRBD2. V shed 8 bases and J 0 bases; nucleotides not matched to a gene: 13. Germline lookup yields CDR1 SNHLY and CDR2 FYNNEI. This CDR3 region has 16 residues. The CDR3 loop is CASVSPLLASSYEQYF. CDR3 nucleotide sequence: TGTGCCAGCGTCTCCCCTCTACTAGCGAGCTCCTACGAGCAGTACTTC.

By share of the sample, this clone is medium-sized. The chain couples TRBV18 to TRBJ1-2; D is unclear. With 2 bases removed from V and 8 bases from J, the gap between germline ends came to 12 bases. Germline CDR1 reads KGHSH; CDR2 reads LQKENI. The CDR3 spans 13 residues. CDR3 in DNA: TGTGCCAGCTCACCAAGGACGGCCAGCGGCTACACCTTC. This gives the protein CASSPRTASGYTF.

The gene calls are TRBV19 and TRBJ2-2; a weak D match, TRBD2 (6 bases). The CDR3 loop spans 20 amino acids. Germline-derived CDR1 and CDR2 are LNHDA and SQIVND (reference sequence). Trimming shortened V by 5 bases and J by 4 bases, and 29 bases separated the two germline ends. Here the CDR3 DNA reads TGTGCCAGTAGTGTAGCGGTTGCTGGAGACCCGACTCCGATCACCGGGGAGCTGTTTTTT. It encodes CASSVAVAGDPTPITGELFF.

The V call is TRBV4-1, the J call TRBJ2-1; 8 bases fit TRBD2. The CDR3 length is 16 residues. CDR1 is MGHRA and CDR2 is YSYEKL in the germline V gene. J lost 5 bases, V lost 1 base, and 7 bases had no gene match. The DNA for the CDR3 is TGCGCCAGCAGCCAAGTCGGCCCAGCGGGGGACAATGAGCAGTTCTTC. This sequence encodes CASSQVGPAGDNEQFF.

DNA for the CDR3: TGTGCCAGCAGTGAAGTGGTACAGGGAGACGAGCAGTACTTC. It specifies CASSEVVQGDEQYF. This chain joins TRBV6-1 and TRBJ2-7; weak D call: TRBD1 (6 bases). Germline CDR1 MNHNS, CDR2 SASEGT. This CDR3 has 14 residues. Trimming stripped 1 base from V and 5 bases from J, with 12 bases between.

The chain links TRBV6-6 to TRBJ1-2, with 7 bases lining up with TRBD1. The V and J ends lost 6 bases and 6 bases, in that order; junction bases with no gene match: 4. CDR1 and CDR2 from the germline V gene are MNHNY and SVGAGI (reference sequence). The CDR3 is 12 residues long. The CDR3 region has the DNA TGTGCCAGCAGCCACAGGGGAAATGGCTACACCTTC. Translated: CASSHRGNGYTF.

The chain is built from TRBV7-2 and TRBJ1-4, with 9 bases aligning to TRBD1. The CDR3 spans 13 residues. Germline V gene lookup returns CDR1 SGHTA and CDR2 FQGNSA. The trim removed 8 bases at V and 8 bases at J, leaving 6 bases unmatched. The CDR3 reads CASQNRGREKLFF. The DNA of the CDR3 is TGTGCCAGCCAAAACAGGGGGCGCGAAAAACTGTTTTTT.

V gene TRBV5-1 combines with J gene TRBJ1-4; no clear D gene. Germline values: CDR1 SGHRS, CDR2 YFSETQ. The CDR3 is 15 amino acids. Trimming left V 1 base short and J 0 bases short, with 7 bases between. The CDR3 protein is CASSLSMATNEKLFF. The CDR3 nucleotides are TGCGCCAGCAGCTTGTCGATGGCAACTAATGAAAAACTGTTTTTT.

The rearrangement uses TRBV10-3 and TRBJ2-1; 14 bases match TRBD2. This CDR3 contains 14 residues. J lost 12 bases, V lost 3 bases, and 4 bases had no gene match. CDR1 is ENHRY, CDR2 SYGVKD, per germline. CDR3 amino acids: CAISDPGLAGVQFF. In DNA, the CDR3 is TGTGCCATCAGTGATCCGGGACTAGCGGGAGTGCAGTTCTTC.

V and J are TRBV4-1 and TRBJ2-2; D is ambiguous. CDR3 size: 15 residues. V gave up 3 bases and J gave up 3 bases, with 11 bases separating them. Germline V CDR1 and CDR2: MGHRA, YSYEKL. The CDR3 region has the DNA TGCGCCAGCAGCCAGACCGGCTGGGACACCGGGGAGCTGTTTTTT. This gives the protein CASSQTGWDTGELFF.

This chain joins TRBV18 and TRBJ1-1; D unresolved. V was pared by 1 base and J by 5 bases, with 11 bases between. Germline CDR1 is KGHSH and CDR2 is LQKENI. The CDR3 covers 14 residues. The CDR3, as DNA: TGTGCCAGCTCACCACATAAGGGCGGAACTGAAGCTTTCTTT. This translates into CASSPHKGGTEAFF.

V usage is TRBV15 and J usage is TRBJ2-7, with D hard to call. Germline V lookup: CDR1 LNHNV, CDR2 YYDKDF (reference sequence). The CDR3 covers 14 residues. The ends were cut back, 0 bases at V and 5 bases at J, with 11 bases in the middle. CDR3 protein: CATSRDISGNEQYF. In DNA form, the CDR3 reads TGTGCCACCAGCAGAGACATTAGTGGGAACGAGCAGTACTTC.

The genes are TRBV19 and TRBJ2-5, with a possible D match to TRBD1 (6 bases). The germline V and J ends were trimmed by 1 base and 1 base, with 10 bases remaining between them. The CDR3 totals 15 residues. CDR1 is LNHDA, CDR2 SQIVND, per germline (reference sequence). The CDR3 DNA sequence: TGTGCCAGTAGTATAGCACGGACAGCCCAAGAGACCCAGTACTTC. Its protein product is CASSIARTAQETQYF.

This clone is a singleton in its sample. The chain employs TRBV11-2 and TRBJ2-7; tentatively, D is TRBD1 or TRBD2 (5 bases each). Germline loops: CDR1 SGHAT, CDR2 FQNNGV. Trimming left V 2 bases short and J 6 bases short, with 20 bases between. This CDR3 region has 16 residues. The CDR3 DNA follows: TGTGCCAGCAGCTTAAGGGTTAGCAGGGACGGCGGCGAGCAGTACTTC. It specifies CASSLRVSRDGGEQYF.